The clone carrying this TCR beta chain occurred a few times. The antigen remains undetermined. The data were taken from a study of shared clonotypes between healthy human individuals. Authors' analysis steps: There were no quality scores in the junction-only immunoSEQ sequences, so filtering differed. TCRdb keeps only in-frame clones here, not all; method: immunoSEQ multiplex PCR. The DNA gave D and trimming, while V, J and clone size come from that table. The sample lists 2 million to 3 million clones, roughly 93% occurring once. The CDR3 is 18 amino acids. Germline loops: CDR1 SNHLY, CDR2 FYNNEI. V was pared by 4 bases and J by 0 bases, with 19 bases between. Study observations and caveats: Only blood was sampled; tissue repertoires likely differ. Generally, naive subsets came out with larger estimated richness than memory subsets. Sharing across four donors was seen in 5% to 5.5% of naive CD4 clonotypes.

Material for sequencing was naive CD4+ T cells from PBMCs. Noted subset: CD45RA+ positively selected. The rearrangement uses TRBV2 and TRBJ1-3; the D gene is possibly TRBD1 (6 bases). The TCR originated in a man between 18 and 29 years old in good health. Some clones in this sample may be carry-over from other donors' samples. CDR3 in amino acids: CASSGSAGTPLSGNTIYF. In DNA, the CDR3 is TGTGCCAGCAGTGGTTCTGCCGGGACACCACTCTCTGGAAACACCATATATTTT.